These 20 T cell receptor beta chains originate from one sample sequenced in a study of cytomegalovirus exposure and HLA in healthy donors. A multiplex PCR was run with 60 Vbeta primers and 13 Jbeta primers. The repertoire was sequenced with immunoSEQ multiplex PCR; TCRdb's copy has only in-frame clones and lacks some. The sample comprises fewer than 150,000 clones, 65% to 80% of which are singletons, and more than 1.5% rests with the top ten. The sample comprised PBMCs. The receptors were sampled from a human donor in good health.

This clone was seen only a few times. The chain recombines TRBV29-1 with TRBJ2-7, with D possibly matching TRBD1 (6 bases). Germline V gives CDR1 SQVTM, CDR2 ANQGSEA. Trimming took off 8 bases at V and 2 bases at J, with 13 bases between the two ends. CDR3 length: 12 amino acids. As DNA, the CDR3 is TGCAGCATACGAGACAGGACCTACGAGCAGTACTTC. Its protein product is CSIRDRTYEQYF.

The rearrangement links TRBV27 to TRBJ2-7; 9 bases agree with TRBD1. CDR1 is MNHEY, CDR2 SMNVEV, per germline (reference sequence). This CDR3 comprises 17 residues. V shed 4 bases, J shed 4 bases, and the junction held 14 bases outside the gene matches. In DNA form, the CDR3 reads TGTGCCAGCAGTTCCCCGGCCACAGGGGGCTTACGTTACGAGCAGTACTTC. It encodes CASSSPATGGLRYEQYF.

J is TRBJ2-3 and V is TRBV11-3, with 16 bases matching TRBD2. CDR1 and CDR2 (germline): SGHNT, YENEEA. The CDR3 has 18 amino acids. J gave up 6 bases and V 5 bases, and 11 bases lay outside the gene matches. In DNA form, the CDR3 reads TGTGCCAGCAGCCCGACGGGACTAGCGGGAGGGCCTGGTGATACGCAGTATTTT. It yields the protein CASSPTGLAGGPGDTQYF.

The V gene is TRBV5-6, the J gene TRBJ1-2; unclear D gene. The CDR3 has 14 residues. CDR1 and CDR2 from the germline V gene are SGHDT and YYEEEE. The V gene lost 7 bases and the J gene lost 4 bases, with 17 bases spanning the gap. The CDR3 is CASLGRAGGYGYTF. The CDR3, as DNA: TGTGCCAGCCTCGGGAGGGCCGGAGGCTATGGCTACACCTTC.

The V call is TRBV2, the J call TRBJ2-3; 8 positions agree with TRBD2. CDR3 length equals 16 residues. The ends lost 1 base at V and 3 bases at J; junction bases unmatched: 6. The V gene's germline CDR1 is SNHLY and CDR2 FYNNEI. CDR3 sequence: CASSEGSSGWTDTQYF. CDR3 nucleotides: TGTGCCAGCAGTGAAGGGTCTAGCGGGTGGACAGATACGCAGTATTTT.

The chain has TRBV13 and TRBJ2-7, with 8 positions matching TRBD1. This CDR3 comprises 15 residues. Germline-derived CDR1 and CDR2 are PRHDT and FYEKMQ (reference sequence). V shed 5 bases and J 2 bases; nucleotides not matched to a gene: 8. CDR3 amino acids: CASSPGQGFTYEQYF. CDR3 in DNA: TGTGCCAGCAGCCCCGGACAGGGATTCACCTACGAGCAGTACTTC.

This rearrangement joins TRBV7-3 to TRBJ2-1, with 9 bases matching TRBD1. This CDR3 is built from 14 residues. The ends lost 4 bases at V and 7 bases at J; junction bases unmatched: 5. Germline V gene sequence: CDR1 SGHTA, CDR2 FQGTGA. CDR3 coding DNA: TGTGCCAGCAGCTCCCCGGGACAGGGTAATGAGCAGTTCTTC. It translates to CASSSPGQGNEQFF.

V is TRBV29-1 and J is TRBJ2-1, with 9 bases that match TRBD1. J was trimmed by 5 bases and V by 4 bases; bases with no gene match: 9. This CDR3 has 15 residues. The germline V gene encodes CDR1 SQVTM and CDR2 ANQGSEA. CDR3 DNA: TGCAGCGTTGGTCGGTTCCGGACAGGGGACAATGAGCAGTTCTTC. Translated: CSVGRFRTGDNEQFF.

The chain uses TRBV27 and TRBJ2-3, with D perhaps TRBD1 (5 bases). The CDR3 totals 16 residues. CDR1 is MNHEY, CDR2 SMNVEV, per germline (reference sequence). Trimming cost V 2 bases and J 0 bases, with 12 bases left between them. Written as DNA, the CDR3 is TGTGCCAGCAGTTTACCCCGACAGCGCAGCACAGATACGCAGTATTTT. Translating it yields CASSLPRQRSTDTQYF.

The gene calls are TRBV29-1 and TRBJ2-2, with a weak D call TRBD1 (6 bases). Germline loops: CDR1 SQVTM, CDR2 ANQGSEA. V lost 4 bases to trimming and J lost 4 bases, with 10 bases between them. The CDR3 has 13 amino acids. The CDR3 here is CSVVRGPTGELFF. The CDR3 DNA sequence: TGCAGCGTTGTCAGGGGTCCCACCGGGGAGCTGTTTTTT.

The table lists this clone with a count of one. The chain employs TRBV5-1 and TRBJ2-1; 7 nucleotides line up with TRBD2. V trimming: 5 bases; J trimming: 4 bases; junction bases outside the gene matches: 6. The length of the CDR3 is 14 residues. Germline V gene sequence: CDR1 SGHRS, CDR2 YFSETQ. CDR3 in amino acids: CASRIAGQYNEQFF. The CDR3 nucleotides are TGCGCCAGCAGAATAGCGGGTCAATACAATGAGCAGTTCTTC.

The chain recombines TRBV25-1 with TRBJ1-4; the D is unclear. The germline CDR1 and CDR2 sequences are MGHDK and SYGVNS. CDR3 length: 15 residues. Trimming took off 2 bases at V and 0 bases at J, with 7 bases between the two ends. The CDR3 DNA reads TGTGCCAGCAGTGAAACGAGTCCAACTAATGAAAAACTGTTTTTT. This gives the protein CASSETSPTNEKLFF.

The J gene is TRBJ2-2, the V gene TRBV14, with a tentative D call TRBD2 (5 bases). CDR3 size: 13 residues. The germline V and J ends were trimmed by 4 bases and 6 bases, with 9 bases remaining between them. Germline lookup yields CDR1 SGHDN and CDR2 FVKESK. The CDR3 bases are TGTGCCAGCAGCCGGACTCGCTCCGGGGAGCTGTTTTTT. Residues: CASSRTRSGELFF.

The rearrangement uses TRBV27 and TRBJ1-2, with a weak D call TRBD1 (5 bases). Germline CDR1 and CDR2: MNHEY and SMNVEV (reference sequence). Trimming pared 4 bases from V and 1 base from J, leaving 7 bases between. The CDR3 has 13 residues. The CDR3 is CASSSGDNYGYTF. CDR3 sequence (DNA): TGTGCCAGCAGTTCGGGGGATAACTATGGCTACACCTTC.

This clone has just a few counts. V and J are TRBV5-4 and TRBJ2-5; 7 bases line up with TRBD1. With 4 bases clipped from V and 5 bases from J, the junction kept 5 bases outside the gene matches. Germline lookup yields CDR1 SGHNT and CDR2 YYREEE (reference sequence). The CDR3 length is 13 residues. DNA for the CDR3: TGTGCCAGCAGCCCCAGGGGGTGGGAGACCCAGTACTTC. Protein sequence: CASSPRGWETQYF.

The chain couples TRBV6-4 to TRBJ2-3; the D gene is possibly TRBD2 (6 bases). The ends were cut back, 4 bases at V and 4 bases at J, with 12 bases in the middle. Looked up from germline, CDR1 is MRHNA and CDR2 is SNTAGT. CDR3 size: 14 residues. CDR3 loop: CASSVTSQADTQYF. As DNA, the CDR3 is TGTGCCAGCAGTGTTACTAGCCAGGCAGATACGCAGTATTTT.

The rearrangement uses TRBV7-8 and TRBJ1-1; 7 nucleotides line up with TRBD1. This CDR3 spans 13 amino acids. Trimming took 5 bases from V and 6 from J; bases not matched to a gene: 6. CDR1 is SGHVS, CDR2 FQNEAQ, per germline. The CDR3 spells CASSLAGTAEAFF. CDR3 nucleotides: TGTGCCAGCAGCCTTGCCGGGACAGCTGAAGCTTTCTTT.

This clone was seen a handful of times. CDR3 sequence: CASSTTSQGPPQHF. CDR3 nucleotide sequence: TGTGCCAGCAGTACTACCTCTCAGGGGCCGCCCCAGCATTTT. The chain recombines TRBV28 with TRBJ1-5; D might be TRBD1 (6 bases). The germline gives CDR1 MDHEN, CDR2 SYDVKM. V dropped 5 bases and J dropped 9 bases, with 17 bases sitting between them. The CDR3 runs to 14 residues.

V usage is TRBV12-5 and J usage is TRBJ1-1, with a possible D match to TRBD1 (5 bases). CDR1 and CDR2 (germline): LGHNT, FRNRAP. Between the trimmed V and J ends, which lost 5 bases and 0 bases, there was a span of 13 bases. The CDR3 contains 15 residues. CDR3 nucleotide sequence: TGTGCTAGTGGTGGACATGACTTCATGAACACTGAAGCTTTCTTT. It yields the protein CASGGHDFMNTEAFF.

In its sample, this clone was seen a few times. The chain combines TRBV19 with TRBJ2-7; 9 nucleotides agree with TRBD2. Germline loops: CDR1 LNHDA, CDR2 SQIVND (reference sequence). The CDR3 runs 15 residues. The V and J ends lost 5 bases and 0 bases, in that order; junction bases with no gene match: 5. The CDR3 is CASSALAGVSYEQYF. DNA for the CDR3: TGTGCCAGTAGTGCACTAGCGGGCGTCTCCTACGAGCAGTACTTC.